This entry lists 27 T cell receptor beta chains sequenced from one sample in a study of T-cell memory formation after mild COVID-19. Via MiXCR, TCRdb re-called the 5' RACE reads, giving one row per CDR3 protein. This repertoire shows about 350,000 distinct CDR3 sequences, 25% to 30% found once; its top ten account for approximately 13%. The sequenced sample was PBMCs or a T cell subset sorted from them (not recorded which). These receptors originate from an adult woman who had mild COVID-19 (a few samples of this study predate the infection). Cell type and time point are not known.

The V call is TRBV9, the J call TRBJ2-3, with D perhaps matching TRBD1 or TRBD2 (6 bases each). Between the trimmed V and J ends, which lost 4 bases and 4 bases, there was a span of 10 bases. From germline, CDR1 is SGDLS and CDR2 YYNGEE. The CDR3 extends over 13 amino acids. CDR3 amino acids: CASSWGAPDTQYF. CDR3 DNA sequence: TGTGCCAGCAGCTGGGGGGCCCCAGATACGCAGTATTTT.

The genes are TRBV28 and TRBJ2-7, with 8 bases identical to TRBD1. Germline values: CDR1 MDHEN, CDR2 SYDVKM. With V trimmed by 6 bases and J by 2 bases, 9 bases remained unmatched. CDR3 length: 15 amino acids. This CDR3 is CASSSQGQATYEQYF. CDR3 coding DNA: TGTGCCAGCAGCTCCCAGGGACAGGCCACCTACGAGCAGTACTTC.

The CDR3 is CASSSGGHRNTEAFF. CDR3 nucleotides: TGTGCCAGCAGCTCCGGGGGGCACCGGAACACTGAAGCTTTCTTT. The J gene is TRBJ1-1, the V gene TRBV9; a weak D match, TRBD1 (6 bases). V gave up 4 bases and J gave up 1 base, with 14 bases separating them. Per germline, CDR1 SGDLS and CDR2 YYNGEE. CDR3 length equals 15 residues.

The gene calls are TRBV10-2 and TRBJ2-3; no firm D call. The V gene's germline CDR1 is WSHSY and CDR2 SAAADI. Deletions cut 0 bases from V and 0 bases from J, with 7 bases between. CDR3 size: 15 residues. The CDR3 DNA sequence: TGCGCCAGCAGTGAGTCCCCGACTAGCACAGATACGCAGTATTTT. The encoded protein is CASSESPTSTDTQYF.

V usage is TRBV11-2 and J usage is TRBJ2-1; unclear D gene. V shed 5 bases and J shed 2 bases, with 16 bases lying between them. Germline CDR1 reads SGHAT; CDR2 reads FQNNGV. The CDR3 is 16 residues long. CDR3 sequence reads: CASSRIGRTAYNEQFF. In DNA form, the CDR3 reads TGTGCCAGCAGCAGAATAGGGCGGACGGCCTACAATGAGCAGTTCTTC.

This clonotype was seen only a few times. The V call is TRBV5-1, the J call TRBJ2-1; D remains unclear. Germline V gene lookup returns CDR1 SGHRS and CDR2 YFSETQ. V was shortened by 4 bases and J by 7 bases, with 21 bases between the two germline ends. CDR3 length: 16 residues. The chain's CDR3 is CASSPWAETGSNEQFF. CDR3 coding DNA: TGCGCCAGCAGCCCCTGGGCAGAAACTGGGTCTAATGAGCAGTTCTTC.

This clonotype came up many times. V usage is TRBV24-1 and J usage is TRBJ2-1, with 8 bases matching TRBD1. From germline, CDR1 is KGHDR and CDR2 SFDVKD. V lost 5 bases to trimming and J lost 7 bases; unmatched junction nucleotides: 9. CDR3 size: 15 residues. The CDR3 is CATSVRTGFRNEQFF. For the CDR3, the DNA is TGTGCCACCAGTGTTAGGACAGGGTTCCGGAATGAGCAGTTCTTC.

The chain links TRBV7-2 to TRBJ2-7, with a possible D match to TRBD1 (5 bases). The CDR3 length is 15 residues. The germline CDR1 and CDR2 sequences are SGHTA and FQGNSA. V lost 1 base and J 6 bases, leaving 16 bases between the germline ends. CDR3 nucleotides: TGTGCCAGCAGCTTAGGGGGCGGAGTAGCATCCGAGCAGTACTTC. Residues: CASSLGGGVASEQYF.

The chain joins TRBV6-1 to TRBJ2-1; 10 positions agree with TRBD2. CDR1 is MNHNS, CDR2 SASEGT, per germline. The length of the CDR3 is 15 residues. The V segment lost 6 bases and the J segment 6 bases; nucleotides outside the gene matches: 8. This CDR3 is CASRASSGGPNEQFF. Here the CDR3 DNA reads TGTGCCAGCAGGGCATCTAGCGGGGGCCCCAATGAGCAGTTCTTC.

The chain joins TRBV12-3 or TRBV12-4 to TRBJ2-1; 11 bases map to TRBD2. Trimming took 6 bases from V and 6 from J; bases not matched to a gene: 7. The CDR3 length is 15 residues. Here the CDR3 reads CASSHSGRAPNEQFF. The CDR3 region has the DNA TGTGCCAGCAGCCATAGCGGGAGGGCCCCCAATGAGCAGTTCTTC.

This clonotype turned up a few times. The J gene is TRBJ2-1, the V gene TRBV27; 7 positions match TRBD1. The CDR3 runs 11 residues. J was trimmed by 11 bases and V by 3 bases; bases with no gene match: 1. Germline values: CDR1 MNHEY, CDR2 SMNVEV (reference sequence). The CDR3: CASSLGQKQFF. CDR3 in DNA: TGTGCCAGCAGTTTGGGACAGAAGCAGTTCTTC.

The chain is built from TRBV12-3 or TRBV12-4 and TRBJ2-1, with TRBD1 identical over 10 bases. This CDR3 is 15 amino acids long. V gave up 5 bases and J gave up 7 bases; unmatched junction bases: 8. CDR3 nucleotide sequence: TGTGCCAGCAGTACCTCCGGGACAGGGGCGAATGAGCAGTTCTTC. It encodes CASSTSGTGANEQFF.

The chain combines TRBV5-5 with TRBJ2-5; 7 bases are shared with TRBD1. In germline, CDR1 is SGHKS, CDR2 YYEKEE (reference sequence). The CDR3 covers 14 residues. Trimming at V came to 6 bases and at J to 4 bases, leaving 9 bases not matched to a gene. This CDR3 reads CASNPTGTRETQYF. The CDR3 DNA follows: TGTGCCAGCAACCCGACAGGGACCCGAGAGACCCAGTACTTC.

This clonotype has only a few counts. V and J are TRBV14 and TRBJ2-3, with 9 bases lining up with TRBD2. Losses at the gene ends were 0 bases for V and 2 bases for J; bases not matched to a gene: 6. CDR3 size: 17 residues. The germline gives CDR1 SGHDN, CDR2 FVKESK. The CDR3, as DNA: TGTGCCAGCAGCCAAGAGTTCCTAGCGGGGTACACAGATACGCAGTATTTT. This gives the protein CASSQEFLAGYTDTQYF.

In nucleotides, the CDR3 is TGTGCCAGCAGCCAAGATGGGGTGACTGAAGCTTTCTTT. The encoded protein is CASSQDGVTEAFF. The chain has TRBV4-2 and TRBJ1-1; D unresolved. There are 13 residues in the CDR3. V lost 0 bases and J 5 bases, leaving 7 bases between the germline ends. Germline loops: CDR1 LGHNA, CDR2 YNFKEQ.

CDR3 region: CASRKGGQGYPGANVLTF. CDR3 nucleotide sequence: TGTGCCAGCAGGAAAGGGGGCCAGGGGTACCCTGGGGCCAACGTCCTGACTTTC. V gene TRBV21-1 combines with J gene TRBJ2-6; no check of the table's D call, TRBD1, against the DNA was made. TRBV21-1 is assigned pseudogene status. The CDR3 is 18 amino acids.

This clonotype showed up just a few times. V usage is TRBV4-1 and J usage is TRBJ2-2, with TRBD2 identical over 8 bases. Trimming at V came to 6 bases and at J to 0 bases, leaving 9 bases not matched to a gene. The CDR3 loop spans 17 amino acids. The germline CDR1 and CDR2 sequences are MGHRA and YSYEKL. The chain's CDR3 is CASSPAGGGSNTGELFF. The CDR3 DNA sequence: TGCGCCAGCAGTCCGGCCGGCGGGGGGTCGAACACCGGGGAGCTGTTTTTT.

The chain recombines TRBV7-2 with TRBJ2-6, with D hard to call. Trimming pared 8 bases from V and 1 base from J, leaving 9 bases between. The CDR3 totals 14 residues. CDR1 and CDR2 from the germline V gene are SGHTA and FQGNSA. The CDR3 region is CASDPLSGANVLTF. For the CDR3, the DNA is TGTGCCAGCGACCCTCTTTCTGGGGCCAACGTCCTGACTTTC.

V and J are TRBV28 and TRBJ1-3; 8 nucleotides line up with TRBD1. The V segment lost 6 bases and the J segment 4 bases; nucleotides outside the gene matches: 17. CDR1 MDHEN and CDR2 SYDVKM come from the germline V gene. This CDR3 is built from 18 residues. The CDR3 spells CASSPIAGQGKGGNTIYF. In DNA, the CDR3 is TGTGCCAGCAGCCCTATCGCCGGACAGGGCAAAGGAGGAAACACCATATATTTT.

The rearrangement uses TRBV20-1 and TRBJ1-6; 7 positions agree with TRBD1. The CDR3 has 14 residues. V shed 3 bases and J 10 bases; nucleotides not matched to a gene: 9. Germline CDR1 is DFQATT and CDR2 is SNEGSKA (reference sequence). The DNA of the CDR3 is TGCAGTGCTAGGCAGGGGGGAGTCGCCTCACCCCTCCACTTT. Its protein product is CSARQGGVASPLHF.

In this sample, this clonotype turned up a few times. This chain links TRBV15 with TRBJ2-7; 7 bases are a match to TRBD2. CDR3 length equals 13 residues. CDR1 and CDR2 (germline): LNHNV, YYDKDF (reference sequence). The J segment lost 6 bases and the V segment lost 9 bases, leaving 11 bases of the junction unmatched. The CDR3 spells CATESGDDSEQYF. The CDR3 bases are TGTGCCACAGAAAGCGGGGATGACTCCGAGCAGTACTTC. Full variable domain (rest looked up from reference TRBV15 and TRBJ2-7): DAMVIQNPRYQVTQFGKPVTLSCSQTLNHNVMYWYQQKSSQAPKLLFHYYDKDFNNEADTPDNFQSRRPNTSFCFLDIRSPGLGDTAMYLCATESGDDSEQYFGPGTRLTVT.

The sample holds a few counts of this clonotype. This chain links TRBV6-5 with TRBJ2-7; the D is unclear. There are 15 residues in the CDR3. Germline V CDR1 and CDR2: MNHEY, SVGAGI. Trimming pared 4 bases from V and 6 bases from J, leaving 19 bases between. This CDR3 is CASSSTDPSHSEQYF. The CDR3 DNA follows: TGTGCCAGCAGTTCCACTGACCCCAGCCACTCCGAGCAGTACTTC.

This clonotype was seen repeatedly, ten times or more. This chain links TRBV5-5 with TRBJ2-3, with TRBD1 as a possible D gene (5 bases). This CDR3 region has 14 residues. From germline, CDR1 is SGHKS and CDR2 YYEKEE (reference sequence). Trimming removed 3 bases at V and 0 bases at J, with 8 bases between. The CDR3, as DNA: TGTGCCAGCAGCTGGGGCACAAGCACAGATACGCAGTATTTT. This translates into CASSWGTSTDTQYF.

The chain links TRBV7-2 to TRBJ2-3, with 12 bases identical to TRBD2. This CDR3 spans 19 amino acids. Germline CDR1 and CDR2: SGHTA and FQGNSA. The V gene end was trimmed by 4 bases and the J gene end by 4 bases; junction bases not matched to a gene: 15. CDR3 DNA sequence: TGTGCCAGCAGCTCTAATTTGCTAGCGGGAGGGATGGGGTCAGATACGCAGTATTTT. Protein sequence: CASSSNLLAGGMGSDTQYF.

The J gene is TRBJ2-5, the V gene TRBV5-8; 8 bases match TRBD1. The CDR3 is 14 amino acids. Per the germline V gene, CDR1 is SGHTS and CDR2 is YDEGEE. With V trimmed by 9 bases and J by 2 bases, 9 bases remained unmatched. CDR3 nucleotide sequence: TGTGCCATGTTACGTGACAGGGGTCAAGAGACCCAGTACTTC. This sequence encodes CAMLRDRGQETQYF.

In DNA, the CDR3 is TGTGCCAGCAGCTACCGGGACAGGGGGTTGAGTGCTGAAGCTTTCTTT. This sequence encodes CASSYRDRGLSAEAFF. V gene TRBV5-8 combines with J gene TRBJ1-1; 11 bases fit TRBD1. J lost 6 bases, V lost 3 bases, and 10 bases had no gene match. Germline-derived CDR1 and CDR2 are SGHTS and YDEGEE. This CDR3 spans 16 amino acids.

This clonotype was found a few times. The chain couples TRBV12-3 or TRBV12-4 to TRBJ1-4; D gene uncertain. The CDR3 runs to 14 residues. V dropped 5 bases and J dropped 8 bases, with 15 bases sitting between them. The CDR3 region is CASSRVLLMEKLFF. In nucleotides, the CDR3 is TGTGCCAGCAGTCGGGTCCTTCTAATGGAAAAACTGTTTTTT.